This T cell receptor (beta chain) was documented in a study of T cell responses to AZD1222 COVID-19 vaccine. TCRdb's copy holds only in-frame clones and misses some; the assay was immunoSEQ multiplex PCR. The table shows about 190,000 clones, with roughly 91% occurring only once. Notes on this clone: The antigen remains undetermined.

General study findings and limits: Regions 160-218 and 743-854 dominated among vaccine-associated CD4 TCRs spanning spike. Most donors were white British and more were female, and clonal diversity was possibly underestimated. Baseline seropositivity occurred in only six AZD1222 recipients. Repertoire collection took place solely once the T cell response had peaked.

The germline CDR1 and CDR2 sequences are SGHTA and FQGNSA. The CDR3 totals 13 residues. The junction had 6 bases not matched to a gene; V was cut back by 4 bases and J by 9 bases. This rearrangement joins TRBV7-2 to TRBJ2-7; 10 bases line up with TRBD1. This receptor was taken from an adult in good health. Sequencing was performed on peripheral blood, taken on day 0 of AZD1222 vaccination. CDR3: CASSSTGGLGQYF. In DNA, the CDR3 is TGTGCCAGCAGCTCGACAGGGGGCTTGGGGCAGTACTTC.